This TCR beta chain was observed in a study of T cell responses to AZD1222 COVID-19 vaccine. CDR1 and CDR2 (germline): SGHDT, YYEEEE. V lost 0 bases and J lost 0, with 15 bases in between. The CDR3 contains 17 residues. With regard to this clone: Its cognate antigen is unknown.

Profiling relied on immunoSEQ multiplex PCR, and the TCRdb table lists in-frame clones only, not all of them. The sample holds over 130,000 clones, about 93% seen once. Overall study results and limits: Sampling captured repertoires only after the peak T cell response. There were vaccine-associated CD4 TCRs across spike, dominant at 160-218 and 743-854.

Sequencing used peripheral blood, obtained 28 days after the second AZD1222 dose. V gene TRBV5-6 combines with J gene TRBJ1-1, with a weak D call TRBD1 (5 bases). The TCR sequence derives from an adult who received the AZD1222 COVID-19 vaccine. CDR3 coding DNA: TGTGCCAGCAGCTTGGCGGGGGAGGCGATCATGAACACTGAAGCTTTCTTT. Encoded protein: CASSLAGEAIMNTEAFF.